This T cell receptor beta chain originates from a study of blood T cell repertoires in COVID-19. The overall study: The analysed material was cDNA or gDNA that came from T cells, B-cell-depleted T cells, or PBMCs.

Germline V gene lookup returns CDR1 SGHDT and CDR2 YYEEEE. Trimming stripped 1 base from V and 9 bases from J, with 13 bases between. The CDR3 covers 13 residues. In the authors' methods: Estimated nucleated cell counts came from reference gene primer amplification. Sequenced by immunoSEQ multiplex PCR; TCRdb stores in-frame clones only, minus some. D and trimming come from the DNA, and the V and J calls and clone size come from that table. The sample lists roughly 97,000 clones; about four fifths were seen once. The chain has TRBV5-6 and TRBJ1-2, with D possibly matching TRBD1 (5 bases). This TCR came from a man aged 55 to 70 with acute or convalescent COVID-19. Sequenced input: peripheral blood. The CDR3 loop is CASSLNEVDSYTF. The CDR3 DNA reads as TGTGCCAGCAGCTTGAACGAGGTGGACAGCTACACCTTC.